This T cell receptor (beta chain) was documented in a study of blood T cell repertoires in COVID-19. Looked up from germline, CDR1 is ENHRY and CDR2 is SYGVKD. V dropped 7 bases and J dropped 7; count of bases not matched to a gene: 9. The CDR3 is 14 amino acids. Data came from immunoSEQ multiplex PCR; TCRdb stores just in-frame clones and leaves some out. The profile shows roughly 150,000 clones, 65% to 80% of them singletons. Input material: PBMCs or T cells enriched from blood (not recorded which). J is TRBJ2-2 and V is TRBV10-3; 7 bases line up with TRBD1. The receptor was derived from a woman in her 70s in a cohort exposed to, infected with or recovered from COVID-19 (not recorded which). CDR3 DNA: TGTGCCATCACCGGGACAGACTTAGGCGGGGAGCTGTTTTTT. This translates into CAITGTDLGGELFF.